Following are 3 T cell receptor beta chains from one sample sequenced in a study of tissue T cells after allogeneic stem cell transplantation. Time point: mouse harvest day 7 after allogeneic transplant. The graft held 10^6 splenic CD5+ T cells and 10^7 T-cell-depleted bone marrow cells. Sequenced by immunoSEQ multiplex PCR; TCRdb stores in-frame clones only, minus some. The sample holds under 7,000 clones, roughly 47% seen once. Material: gut tissue. The receptors were gathered from a female BALB/c mouse given C57BL/6 T cells with graft-versus-host disease after an allogeneic hematopoietic cell transplant.

Note on this clone: Each gene name is a mouse one. CDR3 DNA (partial): TGTGCCAGCAGTGAGGGGGAAACGCTGTAT. It codes for CASSEGETLY. The CDR3 in its entirety is CASSEGETLYF. The V call is TRBV26, the J call TRBJ2-3, with TRBD1 as a possible D gene (5 bases). The CDR3 extends 1 residue past the end of the read, so its final part is completed from the germline J gene. With 5 bases removed from V and 6 bases from J, the gap between germline ends came to 6 bases. CDR1 is KGHPV, CDR2 FQNQEV, per germline (reference sequence). CDR3 length equals 11 residues. The full variable domain, completed using reference TRBV26 and TRBJ2-3, is NSKVIQTPRYLVKGQGQKAKMRCIPEKGHPVVFWYQQNKNNEFKFLINFQNQEVLQQIDMTEKRFSAECPSNSPCSLEIQSSEAGDSALYLCASSEGETLYFGSGTRLTVL.

Regarding this clone: The gene symbols are mouse symbols. The sequence runs out 1 residue before the end of the CDR3; the remainder is reconstructed from the germline J gene. The chain combines TRBV26 with TRBJ2-2; 8 bases align to TRBD1. Germline V lookup: CDR1 KGHPV, CDR2 FQNQEV (reference sequence). V lost 6 bases, J lost 2 bases, and 2 bases stayed unmatched. This CDR3 has 14 residues. Here the CDR3 reads CASRRTGNTGQLYF. The CDR3 DNA, read in part, is TGTGCCAGCAGGAGGACAGGGAACACCGGGCAGCTCTAC. The complete variable domain, with remaining parts taken from reference TRBV26 and TRBJ2-2, reads NSKVIQTPRYLVKGQGQKAKMRCIPEKGHPVVFWYQQNKNNEFKFLINFQNQEVLQQIDMTEKRFSAECPSNSPCSLEIQSSEAGDSALYLCASRRTGNTGQLYFGEGSKLTVL.

A note on this clone: The germline and genes are mouse ones. The read terminates 1 residue before the CDR3 end, so the remaining end is supplied by the germline J gene. The chain combines TRBV23 with TRBJ2-7; TRBD2 was called by the table and not checked on the DNA. Germline CDR1 KGHTA, CDR2 FQNQQP. The CDR3 totals 13 residues. The CDR3 loop reads CSSSRDWGGEQYF. The part of the CDR3 DNA that was read is TGCTCCAGCAGTAGGGACTGGGGGGGAGAACAGTAC.